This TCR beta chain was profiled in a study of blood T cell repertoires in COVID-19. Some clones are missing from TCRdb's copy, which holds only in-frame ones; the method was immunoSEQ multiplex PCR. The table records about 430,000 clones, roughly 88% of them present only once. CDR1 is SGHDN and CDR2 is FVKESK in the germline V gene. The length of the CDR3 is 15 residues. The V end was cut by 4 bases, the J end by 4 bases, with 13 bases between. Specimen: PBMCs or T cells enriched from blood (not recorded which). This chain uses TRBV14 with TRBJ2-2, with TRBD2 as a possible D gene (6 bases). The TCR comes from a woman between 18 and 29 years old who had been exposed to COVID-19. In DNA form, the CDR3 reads TGTGCCAGCAGCCGTAGAAATAGCGGCACCGGGGAGCTGTTTTTT. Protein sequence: CASSRRNSGTGELFF. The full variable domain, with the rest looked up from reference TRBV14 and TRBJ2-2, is EAGVTQFPSHSVIEKGQTVTLRCDPISGHDNLYWYRRVMGKEIKFLLHFVKESKQDESGMPNNRFLAERTGGTYSTLKVQPAELEDSGVYFCASSRRNSGTGELFFGEGSRLTVL.